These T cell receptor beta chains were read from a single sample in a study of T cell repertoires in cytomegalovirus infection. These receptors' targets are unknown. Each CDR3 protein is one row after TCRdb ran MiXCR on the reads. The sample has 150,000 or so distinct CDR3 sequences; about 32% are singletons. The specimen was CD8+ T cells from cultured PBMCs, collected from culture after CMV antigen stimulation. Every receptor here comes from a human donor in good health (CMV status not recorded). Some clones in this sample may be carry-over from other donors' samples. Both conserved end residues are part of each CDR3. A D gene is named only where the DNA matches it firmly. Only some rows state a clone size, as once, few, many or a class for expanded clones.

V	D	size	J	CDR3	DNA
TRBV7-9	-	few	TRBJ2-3	CASSLGLEDTQYF	TGTGCCAGCAGCTTAGGACTGGAGGATACGCAGTATTTT
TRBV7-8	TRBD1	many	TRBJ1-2	CASSLGTGAFRNYGYTF	TGTGCCAGCAGCTTAGGGACAGGGGCCTTTCGTAACTATGGCTACACCTTC
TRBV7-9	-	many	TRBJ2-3	CASSQRWDTRGTDTQYF	TGTGCCAGCAGCCAACGATGGGACACCCGTGGCACAGATACGCAGTATTTT
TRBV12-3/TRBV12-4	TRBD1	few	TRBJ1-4	CASTLTGGYSEKLFF	TGTGCCAGCACCTTGACAGGGGGCTATAGTGAAAAACTGTTTTTT
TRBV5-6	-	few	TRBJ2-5	CASTTRAGKETQYF	TGTGCCAGCACCACGCGGGCGGGGAAAGAGACCCAGTACTTC
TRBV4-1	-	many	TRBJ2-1	CASSQGFLGLTDNEQFF	TGCGCCAGCAGCCAAGGGTTTCTCGGACTCACTGACAATGAGCAGTTCTTC
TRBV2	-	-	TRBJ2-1	CASSGRGDNEQFF	TGTGCCAGCAGTGGAAGGGGGGACAATGAGCAGTTCTTC
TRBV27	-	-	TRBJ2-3	CASSGKRVGKHTDTQYF	TGTGCCAGCAGCGGGAAGAGGGTCGGGAAACACACAGATACGCAGTATTTT
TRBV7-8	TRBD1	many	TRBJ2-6	CASSPRGPFSSGANVLTF	TGTGCCAGCAGTCCGAGGGGGCCCTTCAGCTCTGGGGCCAACGTCCTGACTTTC
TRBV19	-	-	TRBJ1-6	CASSIPLRFPALHF	TGTGCCAGTAGTATCCCACTACGGTTTCCAGCCCTCCACTTT
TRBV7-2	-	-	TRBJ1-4	CASSPTHGENEKLFF	TGTGCCAGCAGCCCAACGCACGGGGAGAATGAAAAACTGTTTTTT
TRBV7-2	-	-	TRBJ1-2	CASSPRSQIYTF	TGTGCCAGCAGCCCCCGCTCTCAGATCTACACCTTC
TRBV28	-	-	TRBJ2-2	CASSLPVDSNTGELFF	TGTGCCAGCAGTTTACCCGTCGACTCAAACACCGGGGAGCTGTTTTTT
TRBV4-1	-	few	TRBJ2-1	CASSLPDNPGDEQFF	TGCGCCAGCAGCCTTCCGGACAACCCTGGAGATGAGCAGTTCTTC
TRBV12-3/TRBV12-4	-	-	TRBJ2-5	CASSLVGGPKETQYF	TGTGCCAGCAGTTTGGTAGGGGGGCCGAAAGAGACCCAGTACTTC
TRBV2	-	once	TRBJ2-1	CASSESWGADREQFF	TGTGCCAGCAGTGAATCTTGGGGGGCGGATCGTGAGCAGTTCTTC
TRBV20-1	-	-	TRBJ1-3	CSARAYLPDGLRSGNTIYF	TGCAGTGCTAGAGCTTACCTTCCGGACGGGCTACGCTCTGGAAACACCATATATTTT
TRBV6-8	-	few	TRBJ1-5	CASSVSNQPQHF	TGTGCCAGCAGTGTTAGCAATCAGCCCCAGCATTTT
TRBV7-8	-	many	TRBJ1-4	CASSSEVLGGDEKLFF	TGTGCCAGCAGCTCTGAGGTTCTGGGGGGCGATGAAAAACTGTTTTTT
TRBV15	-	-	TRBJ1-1	CAVWVRNEAFF	TGTGCGGTCTGGGTTCGAAATGAAGCTTTCTTT
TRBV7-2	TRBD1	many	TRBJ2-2	CASSLDRGGGGELFF	TGTGCCAGCAGCTTGGACAGGGGAGGCGGCGGGGAGCTGTTTTTT
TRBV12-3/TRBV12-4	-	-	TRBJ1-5	CASSLGIDQPQHF	TGTGCCAGCAGTTTAGGAATTGATCAGCCCCAGCATTTT
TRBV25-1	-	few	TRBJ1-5	CASSEWGREQPQHF	TGTGCCAGCAGTGAATGGGGGCGGGAGCAGCCCCAGCATTTT
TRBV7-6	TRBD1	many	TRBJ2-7	CASSYGDRGHEQYF	TGTGCCAGCAGCTACGGTGACAGGGGCCACGAGCAGTACTTC
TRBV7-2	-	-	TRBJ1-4	CASSEAWGLGEKLFF	TGTGCCAGCAGCGAGGCGTGGGGGTTAGGTGAAAAACTGTTTTTT
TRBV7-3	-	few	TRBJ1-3	CASSPIAGSVSGNTIYF	TGTGCCAGCAGCCCCATCGCCGGATCGGTCTCTGGAAACACCATATATTTT
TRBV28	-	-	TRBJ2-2	CASSLGPINTGELFF	TGTGCCAGCAGTTTAGGCCCGATAAACACCGGGGAGCTGTTTTTT
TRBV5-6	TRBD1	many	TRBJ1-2	CASSLEDRVNYGYTF	TGTGCCAGCAGCTTGGAGGACAGGGTTAACTATGGCTACACCTTC
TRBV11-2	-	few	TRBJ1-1	CASSPQRVLNTEAFF	TGTGCCAGCAGTCCGCAGCGGGTTTTGAACACTGAAGCTTTCTTT
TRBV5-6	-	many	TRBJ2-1	CASSLGAPYNEQFF	TGTGCCAGCAGCTTGGGCGCACCCTACAATGAGCAGTTCTTC
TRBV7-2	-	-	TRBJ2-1	CASLAGYNEQFF	TGTGCCAGCCTTGCGGGTTACAATGAGCAGTTCTTC
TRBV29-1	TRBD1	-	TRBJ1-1	CSVIVQGLYTEAFF	TGCAGCGTTATAGTACAGGGGTTGTACACTGAAGCTTTCTTT
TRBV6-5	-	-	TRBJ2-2	CASSWAANTGELFF	TGTGCCAGCAGTTGGGCAGCGAACACCGGGGAGCTGTTTTTT
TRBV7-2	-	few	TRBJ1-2	CASSPWGGNYGYTF	TGTGCCAGCAGCCCCTGGGGGGGGAACTATGGCTACACCTTC
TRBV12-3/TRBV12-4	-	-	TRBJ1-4	CASSPPTEKLFF	TGTGCCAGCAGCCCCCCGACTGAAAAACTGTTTTTT
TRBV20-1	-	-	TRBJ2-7	CSAPLGGEQYF	TGCAGTGCTCCCCTAGGGGGGGAGCAGTACTTC
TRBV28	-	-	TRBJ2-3	CASSTYDTQYF	TGTGCCAGCAGTACCTACGATACGCAGTATTTT
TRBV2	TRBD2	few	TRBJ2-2	CASRQTSGGEELFF	TGTGCCAGCAGACAGACTAGCGGGGGTGAGGAGCTGTTTTTT
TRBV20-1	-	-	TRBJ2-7	CSARDYSSYEQYF	TGCAGTGCTAGGGACTACAGCTCCTACGAGCAGTACTTC
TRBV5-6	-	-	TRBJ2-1	CASSLEGPGEQFF	TGTGCCAGCAGCTTGGAGGGGCCCGGTGAGCAGTTCTTC
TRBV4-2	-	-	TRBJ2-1	CASSPHPDRQAYNEQFF	TGTGCCAGCAGCCCCCACCCCGACAGGCAGGCCTACAATGAGCAGTTCTTC
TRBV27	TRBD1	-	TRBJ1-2	CASRGQDRGYTF	TGTGCCAGCAGGGGACAGGACCGTGGCTACACCTTC
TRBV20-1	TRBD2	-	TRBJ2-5	CSARITSERETQYF	TGCAGTGCTAGAATAACTAGCGAACGAGAGACCCAGTACTTC
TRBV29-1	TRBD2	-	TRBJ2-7	CSGSGGSSYEQYF	TGCAGCGGTAGCGGGGGCAGCTCCTACGAGCAGTACTTC
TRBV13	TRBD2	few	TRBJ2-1	CASRELAGGPLGNEQFF	TGTGCCAGCAGGGAACTAGCGGGGGGACCCTTGGGCAATGAGCAGTTCTTC
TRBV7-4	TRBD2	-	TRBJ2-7	CASTKEGTSYEQYF	TGTGCCAGCACCAAAGAAGGGACTAGCTACGAGCAGTACTTC
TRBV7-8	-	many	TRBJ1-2	CASMLTGEEGYTF	TGTGCCAGCATGCTTACGGGGGAGGAAGGCTACACCTTC
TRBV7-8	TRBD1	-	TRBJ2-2	CASSMRPMTGVNTGELFF	TGTGCCAGCAGCATGCGGCCAATGACAGGGGTCAACACCGGGGAGCTGTTTTTT
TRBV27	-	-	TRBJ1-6	CASRTGSSYNSPLHF	TGTGCCAGCCGTACAGGGAGCTCCTATAATTCACCCCTCCACTTT
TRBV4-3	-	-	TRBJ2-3	CASSQQGNWADTQYF	TGCGCCAGCAGCCAGCAGGGGAATTGGGCAGATACGCAGTATTTT
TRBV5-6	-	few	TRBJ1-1	CASSLQGIPEAFF	TGTGCCAGCAGCCTACAGGGAATCCCTGAAGCTTTCTTT
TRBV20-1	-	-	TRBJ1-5	CSARLINQPQHF	TGCAGTGCTAGACTAATCAATCAGCCCCAGCATTTT
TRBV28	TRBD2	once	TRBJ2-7	CARIKGRRGYYEQYF	TGTGCCAGGATTAAGGGTCGGCGGGGGTACTACGAGCAGTACTTC
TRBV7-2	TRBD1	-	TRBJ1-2	CASSGWTGHYYGYTF	TGTGCCAGCAGCGGATGGACAGGGCACTACTATGGCTACACCTTC
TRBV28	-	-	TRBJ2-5	CASSPTDVIETQYF	TGTGCCAGCAGTCCCACAGACGTGATAGAGACCCAGTACTTC
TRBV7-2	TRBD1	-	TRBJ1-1	CASSSFGQGRDTEAFF	TGTGCCAGCAGCTCCTTCGGACAGGGGAGGGACACTGAAGCTTTCTTT